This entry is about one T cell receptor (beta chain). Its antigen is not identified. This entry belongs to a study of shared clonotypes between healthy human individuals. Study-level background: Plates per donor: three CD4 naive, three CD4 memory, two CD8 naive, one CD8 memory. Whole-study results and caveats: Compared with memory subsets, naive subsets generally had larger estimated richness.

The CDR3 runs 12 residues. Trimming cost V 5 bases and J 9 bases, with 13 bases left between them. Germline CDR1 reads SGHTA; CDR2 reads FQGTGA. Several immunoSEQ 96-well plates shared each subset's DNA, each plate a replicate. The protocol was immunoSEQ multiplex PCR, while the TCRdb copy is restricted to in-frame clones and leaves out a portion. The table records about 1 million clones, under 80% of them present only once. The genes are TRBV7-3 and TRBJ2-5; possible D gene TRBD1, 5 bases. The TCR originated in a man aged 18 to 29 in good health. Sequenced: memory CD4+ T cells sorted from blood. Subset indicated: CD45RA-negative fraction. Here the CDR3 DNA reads TGTGCCAGCAGCCCTAACGGCAGGGCCCAGTACTTC. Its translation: CASSPNGRAQYF.